This TCR beta chain was recovered during a study of shared clonotypes between healthy human individuals. V lost 0 bases, J lost 3 bases, and 12 bases stayed unmatched. Germline V gene data show CDR1 as SEHNR and CDR2 as FQNEAQ (reference sequence). CDR3 length equals 18 residues. This table comes from immunoSEQ multiplex PCR, and its TCRdb copy is limited to in-frame clones, with some not included. The sample consists of about 820,000 clones, almost 95% of them appearing once. Naive CD8 cells, CD45RO-negative and positively selected for CCR7, excluded terminally differentiated effector memory CD45RA+ cells.

Source material: naive CD8+ T cells sorted from blood. The V and J genes are TRBV7-9 and TRBJ2-7; 9 bases map to TRBD1. This receptor was obtained from a young man in good health. The CDR3: CASSLAVVRDREDYEQYF. In nucleotides, the CDR3 is TGTGCCAGCAGCTTAGCCGTGGTAAGGGACAGGGAGGACTACGAGCAGTACTTC.